This is a list of T cell receptor beta chains from one sample in a study of neurological immune-mediated disorders. TCRdb reprocessed the 5' RACE reads via MiXCR and lists one record per CDR3 protein. The data hold 24,000 or so distinct CDR3 sequences, with roughly 2.7% observed a single time. The sequenced sample was PBMCs. These receptor sequences come from a woman aged 50 to 65 with multiple sclerosis. The conserved cysteine and the conserved F or W are not part of the CDR3 here. D genes are given only for firm matches.

TRBJ1-5	-	TRBV12-3/TRBV12-4	ASSLGGQPQH
TRBJ2-3	-	TRBV20-1	SARIGRGGDTQY
TRBJ2-7	-	TRBV20-1	SARVPGTYEQY
TRBJ1-1	TRBD1	TRBV5-1	ASSSNRGMNTEAF
TRBJ1-5	-	TRBV7-2	ASSLAGGSNQPQH
TRBJ2-7	TRBD1	TRBV7-9	ASSSTGTGIYEQY
TRBJ2-1	TRBD2	TRBV6-2/TRBV6-3	ASSYRVGTSVSSYNEQF
TRBJ2-1	TRBD2	TRBV10-2	ASSYPLLAGVINEQF
TRBJ1-5	-	TRBV7-9	ASSPSTSNQPQH
TRBJ2-1	TRBD2	TRBV7-2	ASGLAGFNEQF
TRBJ2-2	TRBD2	TRBV10-3	AIRRTSGIRTGELF
TRBJ1-1	-	TRBV20-1	SARDGGQRNTEAF
TRBJ2-1	TRBD2	TRBV20-1	SARGTSGSLNEQF
TRBJ2-1	TRBD1	TRBV5-1	ASSSDRGTYNEQF
TRBJ2-3	-	TRBV5-1	ASSLEGWGGTDTQY
TRBJ2-3	-	TRBV6-5	ASSRASTDTQY
TRBJ2-3	TRBD2	TRBV4-1	ASSQVAGGRDTQY
TRBJ1-6	-	TRBV3-1	ASSQGIYSPLH
TRBJ2-4	-	TRBV20-1	SAREFQGDIQY
TRBJ1-1	-	TRBV20-1	SASLPNTEAF
TRBJ1-2	TRBD1	TRBV12-3/TRBV12-4	ASGIQGSYYGYT
TRBJ2-5	-	TRBV20-1	SARVVVGAQETQY
TRBJ2-3	-	TRBV27	ASSLPEDGDTQY
TRBJ1-4	-	TRBV27	ASSPSTGGELF
TRBJ2-5	-	TRBV7-2	ASSGPGQETQY
TRBJ2-7	-	TRBV6-1	ASRGQGEQY
TRBJ1-1	TRBD1	TRBV5-1	ASSFDRGQNTEAF
TRBJ2-1	-	TRBV7-7	ASSRFQGSEQF
TRBJ1-6	-	TRBV9	ASSVAPVQGIDSPLH
TRBJ1-1	-	TRBV20-1	SATGGNTEAF
TRBJ1-5	-	TRBV20-1	SASPSRLGWSNQPQN
TRBJ2-3	TRBD1	TRBV5-1	ASSRARGGGTDTQY
TRBJ1-2	-	TRBV2	ASSAGILYGYT
TRBJ1-1	-	TRBV12-3/TRBV12-4	ASNRNTEAF
TRBJ1-4	TRBD1	TRBV7-6	ASSARDRGYEKLF
TRBJ2-1	-	TRBV20-1	SARIREAEQF
TRBJ1-4	-	TRBV12-3/TRBV12-4	ASSFFGEKLF
TRBJ1-1	-	TRBV3-1	ASSQAGGRTEAF
TRBJ2-1	TRBD2	TRBV27	ASSLGLAGDEQF
TRBJ1-5	TRBD1	TRBV6-2/TRBV6-3	ASCMDRGGQPQH
TRBJ1-5	-	TRBV10-3	AISPREDGTAQH
TRBJ1-5	-	TRBV7-2	ASSLMGLGNNQPQH
TRBJ2-3	-	TRBV20-1	SANTRNTDTQY
TRBJ1-1	-	TRBV20-1	SAYTGYTEAF
TRBJ2-2	-	TRBV20-1	SARGLDFGTGELF
TRBJ2-7	-	TRBV27	ASSLGGRYEQY
TRBJ2-5	TRBD1	TRBV5-1	ASSTDRGRWETQY
TRBJ1-2	-	TRBV7-3	ASSLRPGGHGYT
TRBJ1-1	-	TRBV29-1	SVETGEPVAF
TRBJ2-7	TRBD1	TRBV4-1	ASSQGTGQGLYEQY
TRBJ2-1	-	TRBV7-3	ASSLGGTVYNEQF
TRBJ1-1	-	TRBV6-2/TRBV6-3	ASSYGTTVNTEAF
TRBJ1-3	-	TRBV5-1	ASSPRVSGNTIY
TRBJ2-6	TRBD1	TRBV20-1	SAQTGASGANVLT
TRBJ2-1	TRBD2	TRBV7-2	ASSPWTSGRDHNEQF
TRBJ1-4	-	TRBV20-1	SATSPNEKLF
TRBJ2-7	-	TRBV7-9	ASSEFYEQY
TRBJ2-7	TRBD1	TRBV20-1	SARDPDRASYEQY
TRBJ1-6	TRBD1	TRBV4-1	ASSQVPGQGYSPLH